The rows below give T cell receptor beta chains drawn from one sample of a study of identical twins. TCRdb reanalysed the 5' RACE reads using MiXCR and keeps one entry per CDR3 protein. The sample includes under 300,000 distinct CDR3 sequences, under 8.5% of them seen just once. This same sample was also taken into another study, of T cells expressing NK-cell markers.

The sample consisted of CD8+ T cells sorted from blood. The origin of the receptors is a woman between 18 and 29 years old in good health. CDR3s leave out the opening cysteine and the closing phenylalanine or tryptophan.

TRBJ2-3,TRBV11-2,ASSFGAGVLLDTQY
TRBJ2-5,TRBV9,ASSAWGGQETQY
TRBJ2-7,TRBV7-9,ASSFAHSYEQY
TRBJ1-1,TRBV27,ASSPWGEAEAF
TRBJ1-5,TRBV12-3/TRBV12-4,ASSPLEFPLQPQH
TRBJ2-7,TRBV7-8,ASSPSGSRAYEQY
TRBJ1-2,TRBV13,ASSPSTGPSYGYT
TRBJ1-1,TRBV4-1,ASSRGPTADTEAF
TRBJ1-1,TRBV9,ASSQEVGLNTEAF
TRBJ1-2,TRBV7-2,ASSLGLRYPYGYT
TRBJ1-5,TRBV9,ASSVGSGNQPQH
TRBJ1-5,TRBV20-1,SARGERQPQH
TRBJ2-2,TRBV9,ASAPGLAGVRNTGELF
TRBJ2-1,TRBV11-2,ASSSTSGGDNEQF
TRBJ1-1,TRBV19,ASSMGQGAPSEAF
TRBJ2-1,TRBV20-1,RPLGGNNEQF
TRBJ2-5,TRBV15,ATSSLAAQETQY
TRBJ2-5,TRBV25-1,ASSESWETQY
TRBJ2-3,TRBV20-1,SARDLQSTFTDTQY
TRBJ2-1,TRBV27,ATPRGRWVNEQF
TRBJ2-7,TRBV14,ASSQDRAGREQY
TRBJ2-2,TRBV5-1,ASTLPEAATGELF
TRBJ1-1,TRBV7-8,ASSLGGGATEAF
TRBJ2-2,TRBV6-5,ASSSQGTTGELF
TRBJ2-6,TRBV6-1,ASSEGYSGANVLT
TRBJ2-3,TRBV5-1,ASSFPSAVDLDTQY
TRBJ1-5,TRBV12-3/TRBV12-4,ASSGGGTWYQPQH
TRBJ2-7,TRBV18,ASSPGGSSYEQY
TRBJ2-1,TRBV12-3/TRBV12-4,ASSLVDEQF
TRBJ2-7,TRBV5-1,ASSYTVVGEQY
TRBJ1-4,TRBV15,ATSRDRAHEKLF
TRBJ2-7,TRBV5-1,ASSFLGTYEQY
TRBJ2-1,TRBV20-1,SAQLTGEGYEQF
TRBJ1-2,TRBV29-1,SVDTGNSYGYT
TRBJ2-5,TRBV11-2,ASSLVVRETQY
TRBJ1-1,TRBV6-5,ASSYSVGTEAF
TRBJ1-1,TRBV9,ASSSWDTEAF
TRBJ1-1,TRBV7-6,ASSLDGGGVTEAF